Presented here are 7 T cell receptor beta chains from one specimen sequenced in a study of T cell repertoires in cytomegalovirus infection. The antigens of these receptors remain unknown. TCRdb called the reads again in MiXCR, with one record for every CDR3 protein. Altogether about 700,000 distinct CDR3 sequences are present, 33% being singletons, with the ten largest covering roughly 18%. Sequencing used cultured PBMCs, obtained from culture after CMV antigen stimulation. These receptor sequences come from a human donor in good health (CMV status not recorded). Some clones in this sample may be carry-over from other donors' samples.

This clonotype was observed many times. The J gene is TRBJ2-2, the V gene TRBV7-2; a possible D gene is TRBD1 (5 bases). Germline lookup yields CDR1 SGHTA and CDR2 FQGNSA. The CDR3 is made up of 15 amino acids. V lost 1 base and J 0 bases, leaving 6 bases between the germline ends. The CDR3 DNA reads TGTGCCAGCAGCTTAGGGGGCCCGAACACCGGGGAGCTGTTTTTT. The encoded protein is CASSLGGPNTGELFF.

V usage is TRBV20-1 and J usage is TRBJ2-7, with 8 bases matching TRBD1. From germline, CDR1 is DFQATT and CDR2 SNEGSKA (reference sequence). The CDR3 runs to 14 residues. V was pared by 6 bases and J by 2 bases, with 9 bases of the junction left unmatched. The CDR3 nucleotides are TGCAGTGCCGAAGCCGGGACAGGCGCCTACGAGCAGTACTTC. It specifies CSAEAGTGAYEQYF.

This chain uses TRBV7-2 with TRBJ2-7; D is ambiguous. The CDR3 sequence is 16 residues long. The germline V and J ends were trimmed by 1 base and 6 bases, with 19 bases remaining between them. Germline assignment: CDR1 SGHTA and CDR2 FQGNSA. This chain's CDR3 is CASSLEAPMTGSEQYF. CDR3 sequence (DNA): TGTGCCAGCAGCTTAGAGGCCCCAATGACGGGCAGCGAGCAGTACTTC.

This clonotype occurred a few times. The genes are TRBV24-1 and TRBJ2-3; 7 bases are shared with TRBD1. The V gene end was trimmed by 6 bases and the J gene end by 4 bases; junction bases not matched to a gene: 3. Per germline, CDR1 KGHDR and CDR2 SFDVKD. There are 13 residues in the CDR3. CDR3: CATSLQGADTQYF. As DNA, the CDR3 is TGTGCCACCAGTCTTCAGGGGGCAGATACGCAGTATTTT.

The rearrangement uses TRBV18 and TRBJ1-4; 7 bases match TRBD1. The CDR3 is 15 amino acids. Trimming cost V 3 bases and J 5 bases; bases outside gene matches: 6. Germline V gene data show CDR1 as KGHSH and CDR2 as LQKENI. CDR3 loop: CASSPNRDSNEKLFF. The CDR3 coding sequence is TGTGCCAGCTCACCTAACCGGGACAGCAATGAAAAACTGTTTTTT.

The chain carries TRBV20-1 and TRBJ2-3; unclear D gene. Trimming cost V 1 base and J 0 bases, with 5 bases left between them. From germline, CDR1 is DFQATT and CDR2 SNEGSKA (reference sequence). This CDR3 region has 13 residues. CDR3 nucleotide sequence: TGCAGTGCTAGAGGGCAGAGCACAGATACGCAGTATTTT. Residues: CSARGQSTDTQYF.

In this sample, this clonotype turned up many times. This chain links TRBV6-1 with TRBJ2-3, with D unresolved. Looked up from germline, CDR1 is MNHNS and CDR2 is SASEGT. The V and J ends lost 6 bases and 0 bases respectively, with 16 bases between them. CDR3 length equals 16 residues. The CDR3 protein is CASSPRRGSSTDTQYF. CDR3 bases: TGTGCCAGCAGCCCCCGGAGAGGCTCTAGCACAGATACGCAGTATTTT.